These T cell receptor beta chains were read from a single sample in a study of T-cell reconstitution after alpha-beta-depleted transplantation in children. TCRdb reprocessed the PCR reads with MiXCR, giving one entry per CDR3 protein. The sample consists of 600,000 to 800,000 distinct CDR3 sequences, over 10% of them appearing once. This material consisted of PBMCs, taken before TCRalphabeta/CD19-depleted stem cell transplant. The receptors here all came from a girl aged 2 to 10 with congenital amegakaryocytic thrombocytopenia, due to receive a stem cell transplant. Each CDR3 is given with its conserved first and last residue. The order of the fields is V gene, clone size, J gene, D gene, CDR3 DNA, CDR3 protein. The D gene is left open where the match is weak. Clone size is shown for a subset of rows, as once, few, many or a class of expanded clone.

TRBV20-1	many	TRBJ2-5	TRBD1	TGCAGTGCTGGATTGGGACAGGTCCAGGGGGCCCAGTACTTC	CSAGLGQVQGAQYF
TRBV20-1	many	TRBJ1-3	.	TGCAGTGCTAGGGGTCACCCGTCCTCTGGAAACACCATATATTTT	CSARGHPSSGNTIYF
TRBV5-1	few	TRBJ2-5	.	TGCGCCAGCAGCTCGCGCGAGGCGGTCCAAGAGACCCAGTACTTC	CASSSREAVQETQYF
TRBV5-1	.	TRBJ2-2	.	TGCGCCAGCAGCACGGTCGGGGCGAACACCGGGGAGCTGTTTTTT	CASSTVGANTGELFF
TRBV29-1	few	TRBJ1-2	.	TGCAGCGTTGAAGATCGCCAGCTCAACTATGGCTACACCTTC	CSVEDRQLNYGYTF
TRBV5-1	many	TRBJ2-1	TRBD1	TGCGCCAGCAGAAGGGGGCCAGAGAACAATGAGCAGTTCTTC	CASRRGPENNEQFF
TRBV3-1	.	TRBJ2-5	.	TGTGCCAGCAGCCAAGAACCGAACCCCTATCAAGAGACCCAGTACTTC	CASSQEPNPYQETQYF
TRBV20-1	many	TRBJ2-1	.	TGCAGTGCTAGAGATCGCGGAGGACACTACAATGAGCAGTTCTTC	CSARDRGGHYNEQFF
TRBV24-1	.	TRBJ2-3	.	TGTGCCACCAGGGGGACGGTGGAGTGGGATACGCAGTATTTT	CATRGTVEWDTQYF
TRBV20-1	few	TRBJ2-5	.	TGCAGTGCGGACCCGGGACGATCAGAGACCCAGTACTTC	CSADPGRSETQYF
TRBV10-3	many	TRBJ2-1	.	TGTGCCATCGGCCTTCCCAGGAACTACAATGAGCAGTTCTTC	CAIGLPRNYNEQFF
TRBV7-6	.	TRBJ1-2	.	TGTGCCAGCAGCGCCGCGAGGGCGGATGGCTACACCTTC	CASSAARADGYTF
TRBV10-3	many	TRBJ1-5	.	TGTGCCATCAGTAGCCCCGGTTGGGAAAATCAGCCCCAGCATTTT	CAISSPGWENQPQHF
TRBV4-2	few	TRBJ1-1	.	TGTGCCAGCAGCCAAGATCTCGGGGTGAACACTGAAGCTTTCTTT	CASSQDLGVNTEAFF
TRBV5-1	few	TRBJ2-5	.	TGCGCCAGCAGCCCCCTGGGTCAACAAGAGACCCAGTACTTC	CASSPLGQQETQYF
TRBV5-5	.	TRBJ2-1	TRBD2	TGTGCCAGCGCCGCTAGCGGAAACAATGAGCAGTTCTTC	CASAASGNNEQFF
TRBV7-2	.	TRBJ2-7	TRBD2	TGTGCCAGCAGCTTAACTAGCGGGAGAGCAGAGCAGTACTTC	CASSLTSGRAEQYF
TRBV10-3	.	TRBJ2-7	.	TGTGCCATCAGTCCAGGTACCGAGCAGTACTTC	CAISPGTEQYF
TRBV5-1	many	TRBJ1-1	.	TGCGCCAGCAGCCCAGACTACTACACGTCCAGGACCACTGAAGCTTTCTTT	CASSPDYYTSRTTEAFF
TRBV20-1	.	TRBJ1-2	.	TGCAGTGCTGTACCGGGACTTAACTATGGCTACACCTTC	CSAVPGLNYGYTF
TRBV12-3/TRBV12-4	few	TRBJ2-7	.	TGTGCCAGCAGGCGGGACTACGAGCAGTACTTC	CASRRDYEQYF
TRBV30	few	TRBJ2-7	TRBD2	TGTGCCTGGAGTGTAGGACTAGCGGGAGTCGAGCAGTACTTC	CAWSVGLAGVEQYF
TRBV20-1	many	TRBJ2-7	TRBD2	TGCAGTGCCGGGACTAGTAGGTACGAGCAGTACTTC	CSAGTSRYEQYF
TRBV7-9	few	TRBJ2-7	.	TGTGCCAGCAGCGAGCAGGGACCATTGGAGCAGTACTTC	CASSEQGPLEQYF
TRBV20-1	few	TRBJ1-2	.	TGCAGTGCTAGATCCCTGGAGGGGAAGGTTGAGAGCTATGGCTACACCTTC	CSARSLEGKVESYGYTF
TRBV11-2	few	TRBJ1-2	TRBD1	TGTGCCAGCAGCTTAGGACGGACAGGGGGCGGAGGCTACACCTTC	CASSLGRTGGGGYTF
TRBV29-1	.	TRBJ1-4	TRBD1	TGCAGCGTTGTGGGGACAGCTAATGAAAAACTGTTTTTT	CSVVGTANEKLFF
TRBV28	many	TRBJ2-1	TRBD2	TGTGCCAGCAGTCTCAGCGGGAGGAGGTACAATGAGCAGTTCTTC	CASSLSGRRYNEQFF
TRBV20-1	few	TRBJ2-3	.	TGCAGTGCCCGTATGCCGGCCACAGATACGCAGTATTTT	CSARMPATDTQYF
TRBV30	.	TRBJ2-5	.	TGTGCCTGGAGTCCGGGCGTGTACCAAGAGACCCAGTACTTC	CAWSPGVYQETQYF
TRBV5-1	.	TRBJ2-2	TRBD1	TGCGCCAGCAGCTCCACCGGGACAGGGAATTTCGGGGAGCTGTTTTTT	CASSSTGTGNFGELFF
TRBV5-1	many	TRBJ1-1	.	TGCGCCAGCAGCTTGGGCCAGGGAAGCGAAGCTTTCTTT	CASSLGQGSEAFF
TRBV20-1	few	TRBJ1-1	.	TGCAGTTTACTAAGGGATTCCGAAGCTTTCTTT	CSLLRDSEAFF
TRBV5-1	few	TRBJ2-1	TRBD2	TGCGCCAGCAGCGGACTAGCGGGAGTAAGCCCTGAGCAGTTCTTC	CASSGLAGVSPEQFF
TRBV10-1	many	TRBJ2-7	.	TGCGCCAGCAGTAGCGGGTCGTCACCCTACGAGCAGTACTTC	CASSSGSSPYEQYF
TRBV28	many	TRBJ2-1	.	TGTGCTACACTGGTGATCGGGCTCCGCAATGAGCAGTTCTTC	CATLVIGLRNEQFF
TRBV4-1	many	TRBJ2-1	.	TGCGCCAGCAGCCAGGACCCTAGGGACAATGAGCAGTTCTTC	CASSQDPRDNEQFF
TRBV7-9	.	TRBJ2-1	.	TGTGCCAGCAGCTTACTAGTCTTCGCTGAGCAGTTCTTC	CASSLLVFAEQFF
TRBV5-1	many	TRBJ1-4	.	TGCGCCAGCGCTACTGGGGGGAACGAAAAACTGTTTTTT	CASATGGNEKLFF
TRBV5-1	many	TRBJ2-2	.	TGCGCCAGCAGCTTGGTCGGCGGGGAGCTGTTTTTT	CASSLVGGELFF
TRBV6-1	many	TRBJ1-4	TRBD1	TGTGCCAGCAGAACCGGGACAGGAGATGAAAAACTGTTTTTT	CASRTGTGDEKLFF